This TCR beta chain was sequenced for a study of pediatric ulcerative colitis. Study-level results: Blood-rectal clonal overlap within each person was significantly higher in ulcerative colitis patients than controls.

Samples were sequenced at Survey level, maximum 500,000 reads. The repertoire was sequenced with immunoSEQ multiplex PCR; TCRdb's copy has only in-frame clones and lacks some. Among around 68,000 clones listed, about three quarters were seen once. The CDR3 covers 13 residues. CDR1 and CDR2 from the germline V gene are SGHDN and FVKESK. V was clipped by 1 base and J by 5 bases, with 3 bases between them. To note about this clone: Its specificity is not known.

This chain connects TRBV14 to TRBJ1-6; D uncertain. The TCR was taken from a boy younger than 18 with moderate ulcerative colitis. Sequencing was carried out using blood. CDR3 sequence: CASSQADNSPLHF. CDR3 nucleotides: TGTGCCAGCAGCCAAGCGGATAATTCACCCCTCCACTTT.